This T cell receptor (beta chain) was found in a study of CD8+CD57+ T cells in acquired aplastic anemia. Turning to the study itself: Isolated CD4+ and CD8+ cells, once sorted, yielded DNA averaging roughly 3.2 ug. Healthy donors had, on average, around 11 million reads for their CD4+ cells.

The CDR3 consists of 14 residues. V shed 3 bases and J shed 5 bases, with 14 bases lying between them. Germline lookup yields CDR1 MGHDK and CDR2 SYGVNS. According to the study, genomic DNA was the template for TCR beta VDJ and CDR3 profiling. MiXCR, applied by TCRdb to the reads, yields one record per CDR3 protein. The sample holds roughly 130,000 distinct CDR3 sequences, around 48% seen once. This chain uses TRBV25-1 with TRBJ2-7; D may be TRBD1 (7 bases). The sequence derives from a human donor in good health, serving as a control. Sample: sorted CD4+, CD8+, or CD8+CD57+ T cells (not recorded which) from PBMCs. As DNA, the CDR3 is TGTGCCAGCAGTGATCGGCAGGGGGGTAACGAGCAGTACTTC. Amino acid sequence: CASSDRQGGNEQYF.